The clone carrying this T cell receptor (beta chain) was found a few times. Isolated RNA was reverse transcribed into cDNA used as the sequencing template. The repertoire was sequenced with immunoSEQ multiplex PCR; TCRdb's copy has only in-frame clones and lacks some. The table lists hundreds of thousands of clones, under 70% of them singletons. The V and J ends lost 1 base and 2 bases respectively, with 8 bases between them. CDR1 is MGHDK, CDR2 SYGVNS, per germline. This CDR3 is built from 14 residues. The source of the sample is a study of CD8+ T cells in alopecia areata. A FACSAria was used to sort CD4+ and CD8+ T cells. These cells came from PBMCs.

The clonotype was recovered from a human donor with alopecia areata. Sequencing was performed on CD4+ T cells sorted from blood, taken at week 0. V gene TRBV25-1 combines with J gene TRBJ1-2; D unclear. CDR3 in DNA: TGTGCCAGCAGTGAATTGTCCGTCAACTATGGCTACACCTTC. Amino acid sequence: CASSELSVNYGYTF.